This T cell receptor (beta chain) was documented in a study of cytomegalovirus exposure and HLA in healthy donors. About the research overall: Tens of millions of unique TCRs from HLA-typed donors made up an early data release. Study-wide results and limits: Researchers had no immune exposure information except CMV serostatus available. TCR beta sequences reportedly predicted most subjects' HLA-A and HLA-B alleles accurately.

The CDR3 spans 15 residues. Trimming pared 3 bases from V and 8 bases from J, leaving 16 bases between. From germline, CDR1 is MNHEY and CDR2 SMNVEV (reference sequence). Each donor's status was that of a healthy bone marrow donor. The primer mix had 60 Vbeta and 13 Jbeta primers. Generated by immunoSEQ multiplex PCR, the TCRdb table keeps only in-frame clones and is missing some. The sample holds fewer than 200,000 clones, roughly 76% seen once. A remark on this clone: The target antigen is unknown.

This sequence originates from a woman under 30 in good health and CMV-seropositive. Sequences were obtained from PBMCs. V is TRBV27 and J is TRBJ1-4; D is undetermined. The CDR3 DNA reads TGTGCCAGCAGTTTTAGCCCCCGGGTCGACGAAAAACTGTTTTTT. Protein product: CASSFSPRVDEKLFF.